The 8 T cell receptor beta chains below all came from one sample that was sequenced in a study of beta chain features in type 1 diabetes. Expressed TCRB transcripts got sequenced, as all isolated RNA was reverse transcribed. TCRdb's table, derived via immunoSEQ multiplex PCR, lists solely in-frame clones and lacks some. The sample carries around 310,000 clones, around 10% recorded once. The specimen sequenced was naive CD4+ T cells from blood. Receptor source: a woman in her twenties or thirties in good health.

The gene calls are TRBV28 and TRBJ2-1, with D unresolved. Germline CDR1 reads MDHEN; CDR2 reads SYDVKM. The germline V and J ends were trimmed by 1 base and 7 bases, with 8 bases remaining between them. CDR3 length: 13 residues. CDR3 region: CASSLSAPNEQFF. For the CDR3, the DNA is TGTGCCAGCAGTTTATCAGCGCCTAATGAGCAGTTCTTC.

This clone was counted only a few times. The genes are TRBV6-1 and TRBJ1-1; D uncertain. Between the trimmed V and J ends, which lost 4 bases and 4 bases, there was a span of 16 bases. This CDR3 spans 15 amino acids. CDR1 is MNHNS, CDR2 SASEGT, per germline. The CDR3 coding sequence is TGTGCCAGCAGTGGAAACAAACCCCGGAGCACTGAAGCTTTCTTT. This codes for CASSGNKPRSTEAFF.

The CDR3 reads CSVLQFYEQYF. The CDR3 region has the DNA TGCAGCGTTCTACAGTTCTACGAGCAGTACTTC. This chain links TRBV29-1 with TRBJ2-7; D is undetermined. Per germline, CDR1 SQVTM and CDR2 ANQGSEA. This CDR3 contains 11 residues. Deletions cut 5 bases from V and 3 bases from J, with 8 bases between.

This clone was seen only a few times. The chain has TRBV9 and TRBJ2-3; 11 bases match TRBD2. CDR1 and CDR2 (germline): SGDLS, YYNGEE. This CDR3 has 17 residues. Germline trimming cut 3 bases from V and 5 bases from J; bases unmatched to any gene: 11. In nucleotides, the CDR3 is TGTGCCAGCAGCGCAAATAGCGGGAGGGCTTCGGGAGATACGCAGTATTTT. Translated, it gives CASSANSGRASGDTQYF.

This clone occurred a few times. This chain uses TRBV19 with TRBJ2-3; a possible D gene is TRBD2 (6 bases). Trimming removed 5 bases at V and 4 bases at J, with 13 bases between. The germline gives CDR1 LNHDA, CDR2 SQIVND (reference sequence). The CDR3 totals 14 residues. CDR3: CASSLRRESDTQYF. The CDR3, as DNA: TGTGCCAGTAGTTTACGTCGGGAGTCAGATACGCAGTATTTT. The variable domain in full, with the rest retrieved from reference TRBV19 and TRBJ2-3, is DGGITQSPKYLFRKEGQNVTLSCEQNLNHDAMYWYRQDPGQGLRLIYYSQIVNDFQKGDIAEGYSVSREKKESFPLTVTSAQKNPTAFYLCASSLRRESDTQYFGPGTRLTVL.

To note about this clone: Other nucleotide sequences in the sample specify the same CDR3. The V and J genes are TRBV18 and TRBJ2-5; TRBD1 might be the D (6 bases). CDR1 and CDR2 from the germline V gene are KGHSH and LQKENI. This CDR3 is 13 amino acids long. V dropped 3 bases and J dropped 5 bases, with 10 bases sitting between them. CDR3 sequence (DNA): TGTGCCAGCTCACCGGGCCAGGGGGAGACCCAGTACTTC. Encoded protein: CASSPGQGETQYF.

Details on this clone: The same CDR3 also results from other DNA sequences found in this sample. Written as DNA, the CDR3 is TGTGCCAGCAGCTTGCGGGGAAACCAGCCCCAGCATTTT. This sequence encodes CASSLRGNQPQHF. J is TRBJ1-5 and V is TRBV7-9; D is unclear. The V gene lost 3 bases and the J gene lost 7 bases, with 10 bases spanning the gap. The length of the CDR3 is 13 residues. CDR1 and CDR2 (germline): SEHNR, FQNEAQ (reference sequence). The entire variable domain, with the rest obtained from reference TRBV7-9 and TRBJ1-5, is as follows: DTGVSQNPRHKITKRGQNVTFRCDPISEHNRLYWYRQTLGQGPEFLTYFQNEAQLEKSRLLSDRFSAERPKGSFSTLEIQRTEQGDSAMYLCASSLRGNQPQHFGDGTRLSIL.

This clone was found a few times. The V call is TRBV2, the J call TRBJ2-1, with D maybe TRBD1 (6 bases). V lost 2 bases, J lost 2 bases, and 7 bases lay in between. CDR1 is SNHLY, CDR2 FYNNEI, per germline. This CDR3 is 14 amino acids long. Here the CDR3 DNA reads TGTGCCAGCAGTGAACAGGGGACCTACAATGAGCAGTTCTTC. It yields the protein CASSEQGTYNEQFF.